A single sample gave rise to the 7 T cell receptor beta chains below, sequenced in a study of T cells after yellow fever vaccination. One entry per CDR3 protein results from TCRdb running MiXCR on the 5' RACE reads. The sample records 250,000 to 300,000 distinct CDR3 sequences, 10% to 15% being singletons. Sequencing was performed on CD4+ T cells sorted from PBMCs, taken 45 days after the yellow fever booster vaccination. These receptors originate from a man aged 30-40 years who received the YFV17D yellow fever vaccine.

This clonotype was detected only a few times. This chain's CDR3 is CASSASSGSAGGTQYF. The CDR3 DNA follows: TGCGCCAGCAGCGCATCTAGCGGGAGCGCCGGTGGTACGCAGTATTTT. V usage is TRBV4-3 and J usage is TRBJ2-3, with 10 bases aligning to TRBD2. J was trimmed by 8 bases and V by 5 bases; bases with no gene match: 13. This CDR3 has 16 residues. CDR1 is LGHNA and CDR2 is YSLEER in the germline V gene.

CDR3 sequence (DNA): TGTGCCAGCAGCTTCTTAGCGGGAGGGATGGGGATCGAGCAGTTCTTC. As protein: CASSFLAGGMGIEQFF. This chain joins TRBV7-2 and TRBJ2-1; TRBD2 agrees at 11 bases. The length of the CDR3 is 16 residues. The germline gives CDR1 SGHTA, CDR2 FQGNSA. V was clipped by 3 bases and J by 10 bases; unmatched bases: 11.

The CDR3 DNA is TGTGCCAGCAGTTTTTTCTGGGGAGACACTGAAGCTTTCTTT. Protein sequence: CASSFFWGDTEAFF. The chain links TRBV12-3 or TRBV12-4 to TRBJ1-1; D remains ambiguous. Trimming removed 3 bases at V and 3 bases at J, with 11 bases between. The CDR3 runs to 14 residues.

This chain uses TRBV7-2 with TRBJ2-1, with D possibly matching TRBD2 (6 bases). CDR1 and CDR2 (germline): SGHTA, FQGNSA. With 6 bases removed from V and 8 bases from J, the gap between germline ends came to 20 bases. The CDR3 is made up of 15 amino acids. CDR3 sequence: CASRETSLRSDEQFF. The CDR3 DNA reads TGTGCCAGCAGGGAAACTAGCCTCCGATCAGATGAGCAGTTCTTC.

This chain connects TRBV7-2 to TRBJ2-7, with D possibly matching TRBD1 (6 bases). Trimming took off 5 bases at V and 2 bases at J, with 13 bases between the two ends. From germline, CDR1 is SGHTA and CDR2 FQGNSA. This CDR3 is built from 14 residues. The DNA of the CDR3 is TGTGCCAGCAGCCGAGACAGGTCAACCTACGAGCAGTACTTC. Translation: CASSRDRSTYEQYF.

This clonotype was observed at least ten times. V and J are TRBV4-2 and TRBJ2-1, with a possible D match to TRBD1 (5 bases). This CDR3 comprises 15 residues. The germline V gene has CDR1 LGHNA and CDR2 YNFKEQ. The V end was cut by 5 bases, the J end by 2 bases, with 13 bases between. In DNA form, the CDR3 reads TGTGCCAGCAGCGAAATTGGGGCGGCCTACAATGAGCAGTTCTTC. This codes for CASSEIGAAYNEQFF.

The chain uses TRBV20-1 and TRBJ2-1; 13 bases are shared with TRBD2. J gave up 4 bases and V 6 bases, and 12 bases lay outside the gene matches. The CDR3 extends over 17 amino acids. Germline CDR1 is DFQATT and CDR2 is SNEGSKA (reference sequence). Here the CDR3 reads CSAGTSGKITLYNEQFF. CDR3 nucleotide sequence: TGCAGTGCGGGGACTAGCGGGAAGATAACCCTGTACAATGAGCAGTTCTTC.